This T cell receptor beta chain was found in a study of blood T cells in healthy people across ages. Across the study: In model experiments, template switching was able to capture about one barcoded beta molecule for every two T cells that were present.

Turning to this clonotype: One end of the junction varies from germline; a read error may be responsible.

A J-beta primer mix and a sample-barcoded 5' primer were used in a second PCR of roughly 7 to 12 cycles. MiXCR, run by TCRdb on the 5' RACE reads, gives a single entry per CDR3 protein. The table has about 570,000 distinct CDR3 sequences, 25% to 30% seen once. The CDR3 length is 15 residues. Germline lookup yields CDR1 MGHRA and CDR2 YSYEKL. Each sample used at least 6 million PBMCs. This chain uses TRBV4-1 with TRBJ2-1, with 8 bases lining up with TRBD1. Input material: blood. The source is an older woman in good health. The CDR3 DNA reads TGCGCCAGCAGCCAAGATTGGGGGCGCCAGGGGGCTTCCCGCTTC. As protein: CASSQDWGRQGASRF.